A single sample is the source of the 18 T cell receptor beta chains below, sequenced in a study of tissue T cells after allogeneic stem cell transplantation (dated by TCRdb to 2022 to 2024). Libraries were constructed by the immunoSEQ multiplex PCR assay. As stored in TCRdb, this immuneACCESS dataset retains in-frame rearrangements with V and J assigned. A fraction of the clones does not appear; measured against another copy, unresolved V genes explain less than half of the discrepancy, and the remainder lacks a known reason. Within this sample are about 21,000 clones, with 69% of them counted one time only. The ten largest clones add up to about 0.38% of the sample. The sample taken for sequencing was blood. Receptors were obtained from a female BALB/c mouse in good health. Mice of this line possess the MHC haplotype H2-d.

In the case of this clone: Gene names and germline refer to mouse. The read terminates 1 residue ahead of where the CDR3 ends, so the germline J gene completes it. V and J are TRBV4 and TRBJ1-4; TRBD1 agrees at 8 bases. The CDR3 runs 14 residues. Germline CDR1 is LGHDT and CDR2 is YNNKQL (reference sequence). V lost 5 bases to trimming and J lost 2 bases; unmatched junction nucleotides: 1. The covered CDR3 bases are TGTGCCAGCAGCGGACAGGGATCCAACGAAAGATTATTT. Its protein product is CASSGQGSNERLF. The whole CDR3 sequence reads CASSGQGSNERLFF.

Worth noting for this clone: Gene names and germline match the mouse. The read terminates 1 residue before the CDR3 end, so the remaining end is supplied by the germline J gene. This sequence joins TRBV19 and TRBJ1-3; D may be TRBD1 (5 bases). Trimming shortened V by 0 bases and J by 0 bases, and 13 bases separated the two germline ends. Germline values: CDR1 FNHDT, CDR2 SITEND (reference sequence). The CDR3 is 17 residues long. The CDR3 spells CASSIDRFSYSGNTLYF. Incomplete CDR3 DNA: TGTGCCAGCAGTATAGACAGGTTTTCCTATTCTGGAAATACGCTCTAT. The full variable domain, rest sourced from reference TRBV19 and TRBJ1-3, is GGIITQTPKFLIGQEGQKLTLKCQQNFNHDTMYWYRQDSGKGLRLIYYSITENDLQKGDLSEGYDASREKKSSFSLTVTSAQKNEMAVFLCASSIDRFSYSGNTLYFGEGSRLIVV.

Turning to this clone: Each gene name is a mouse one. CDR3 DNA (partial): TGTGCCAGCAGCCAAAGGGGGCGCGGGGCAGAAACGCTGTAT. Translated, it gives CASSQRGRGAETLY. The whole CDR3 protein is CASSQRGRGAETLYF. The chain couples TRBV5 to TRBJ2-3; D might be TRBD1 (7 bases). The CDR3 end is not reached by the read, which stops 1 residue before it; the germline J gene fills it in. V lost 2 bases and J lost 3, with 12 bases in between. Germline loops: CDR1 LGHNA, CDR2 YNLKQL (reference sequence). CDR3 length equals 15 residues.

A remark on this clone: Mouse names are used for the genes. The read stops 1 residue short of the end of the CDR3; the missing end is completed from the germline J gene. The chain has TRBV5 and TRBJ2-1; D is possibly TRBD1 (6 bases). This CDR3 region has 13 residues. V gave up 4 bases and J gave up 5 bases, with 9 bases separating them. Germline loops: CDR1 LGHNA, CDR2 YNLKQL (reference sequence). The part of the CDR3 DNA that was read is TGTGCCAGCAGCCCGGGACAAAATGCTGAGCAGTTC. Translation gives CASSPGQNAEQF. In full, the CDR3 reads CASSPGQNAEQFF.

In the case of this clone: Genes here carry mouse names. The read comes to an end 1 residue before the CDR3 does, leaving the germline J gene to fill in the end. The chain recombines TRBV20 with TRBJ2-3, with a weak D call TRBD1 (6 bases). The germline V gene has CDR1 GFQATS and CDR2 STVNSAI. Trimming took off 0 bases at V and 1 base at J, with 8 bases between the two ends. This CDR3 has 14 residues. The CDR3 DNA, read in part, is TGTGGTGCTAGGGACAGGGGAGGTGCAGAAACGCTGTAT. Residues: CGARDRGGAETLY. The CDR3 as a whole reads CGARDRGGAETLYF.

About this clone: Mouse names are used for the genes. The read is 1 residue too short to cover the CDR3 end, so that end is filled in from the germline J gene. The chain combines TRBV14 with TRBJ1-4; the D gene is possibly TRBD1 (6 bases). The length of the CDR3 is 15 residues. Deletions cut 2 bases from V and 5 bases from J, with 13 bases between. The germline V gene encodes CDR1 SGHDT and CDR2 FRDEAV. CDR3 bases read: TGTGCCAGCAGTTTGGGGGGGCGCGGGAACGAAAGATTATTT. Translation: CASSLGGRGNERLF. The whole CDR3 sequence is CASSLGGRGNERLFF.

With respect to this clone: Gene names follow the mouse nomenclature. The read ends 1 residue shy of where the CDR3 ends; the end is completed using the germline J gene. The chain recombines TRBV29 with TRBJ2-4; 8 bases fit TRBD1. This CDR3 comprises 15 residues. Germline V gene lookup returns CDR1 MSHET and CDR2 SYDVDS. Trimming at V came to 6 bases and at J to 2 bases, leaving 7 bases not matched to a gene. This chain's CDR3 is CASRDRGGNQNTLYF. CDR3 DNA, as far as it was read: TGTGCTAGCAGAGACAGGGGAGGAAATCAAAACACCTTGTAC.

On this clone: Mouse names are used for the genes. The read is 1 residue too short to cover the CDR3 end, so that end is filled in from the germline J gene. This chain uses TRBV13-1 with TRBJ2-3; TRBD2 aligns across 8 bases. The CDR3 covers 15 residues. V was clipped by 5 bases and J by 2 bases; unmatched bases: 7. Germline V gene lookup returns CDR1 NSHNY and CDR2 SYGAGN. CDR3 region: CASSAAGGIAETLYF. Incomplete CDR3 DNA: TGTGCCAGCAGCGCCGCTGGGGGGATTGCAGAAACGCTGTAT.

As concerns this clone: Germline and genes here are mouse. CDR3 sequence: CASGPGTGGARDYAEQFF. The DNA read from the CDR3 is TGTGCCAGCGGACCCGGGACTGGGGGGGCGAGGGACTATGCTGAGCAGTTC. The chain is built from TRBV13-2 and TRBJ2-1; TRBD2 matches at 14 bases. The CDR3 extends 1 residue past the end of the read, so its final part is completed from the germline J gene. The germline V gene has CDR1 NNHNN and CDR2 SYGAGS (reference sequence). This CDR3 is 18 amino acids long. V lost 5 bases and J lost 2; bases outside the gene matches: 9.

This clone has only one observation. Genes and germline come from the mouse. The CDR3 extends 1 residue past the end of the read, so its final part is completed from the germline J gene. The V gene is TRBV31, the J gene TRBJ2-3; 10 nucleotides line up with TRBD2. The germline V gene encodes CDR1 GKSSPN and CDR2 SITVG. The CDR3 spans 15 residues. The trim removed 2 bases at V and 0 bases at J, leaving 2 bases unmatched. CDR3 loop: CAWSTGLGSAETLYF. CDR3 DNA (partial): TGTGCCTGGAGTACGGGACTGGGGAGTGCAGAAACGCTGTAT.

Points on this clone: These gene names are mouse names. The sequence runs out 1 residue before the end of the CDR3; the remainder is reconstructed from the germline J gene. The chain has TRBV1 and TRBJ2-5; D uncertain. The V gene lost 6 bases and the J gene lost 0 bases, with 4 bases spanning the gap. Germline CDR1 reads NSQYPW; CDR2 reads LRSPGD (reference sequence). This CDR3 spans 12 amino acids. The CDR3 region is CTCSRNQDTQYF. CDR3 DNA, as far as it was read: TGCACCTGCAGCCGTAACCAAGACACCCAGTAC.

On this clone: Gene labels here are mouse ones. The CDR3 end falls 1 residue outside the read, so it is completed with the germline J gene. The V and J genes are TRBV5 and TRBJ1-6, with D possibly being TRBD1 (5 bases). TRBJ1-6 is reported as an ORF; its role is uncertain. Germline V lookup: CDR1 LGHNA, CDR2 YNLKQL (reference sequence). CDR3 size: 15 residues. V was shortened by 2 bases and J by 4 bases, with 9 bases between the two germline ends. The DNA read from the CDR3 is TGTGCCAGCAGCCAACGGCAGGGTTATAATTCGCCCCTCTAC. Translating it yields CASSQRQGYNSPLY. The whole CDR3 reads CASSQRQGYNSPLYF.

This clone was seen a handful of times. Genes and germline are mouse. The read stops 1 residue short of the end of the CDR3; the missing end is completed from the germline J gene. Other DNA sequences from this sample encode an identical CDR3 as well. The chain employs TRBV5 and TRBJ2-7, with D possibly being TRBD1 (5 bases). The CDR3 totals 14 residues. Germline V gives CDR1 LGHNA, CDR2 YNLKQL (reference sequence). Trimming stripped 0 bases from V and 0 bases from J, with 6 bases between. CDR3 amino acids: CASSQEGVSYEQYF. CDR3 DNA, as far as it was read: TGTGCCAGCAGCCAAGAAGGGGTCTCCTATGAACAGTAC.

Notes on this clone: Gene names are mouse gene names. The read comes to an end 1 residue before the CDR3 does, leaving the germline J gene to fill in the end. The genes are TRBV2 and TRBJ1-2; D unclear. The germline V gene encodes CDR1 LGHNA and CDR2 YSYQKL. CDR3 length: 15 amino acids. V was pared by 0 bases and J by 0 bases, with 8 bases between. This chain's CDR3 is CASSQDYTSNSDYTF. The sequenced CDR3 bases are TGTGCCAGCAGCCAAGATTACACCTCAAACTCCGACTACACC.

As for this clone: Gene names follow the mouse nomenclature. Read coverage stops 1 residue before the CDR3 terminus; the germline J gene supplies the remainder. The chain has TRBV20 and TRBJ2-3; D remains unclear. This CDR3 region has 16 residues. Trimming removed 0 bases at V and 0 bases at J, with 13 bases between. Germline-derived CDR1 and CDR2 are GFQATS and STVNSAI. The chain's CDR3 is CGARDWKGRSAETLYF. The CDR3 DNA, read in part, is TGTGGTGCTAGGGATTGGAAAGGGCGCAGTGCAGAAACGCTGTAT.

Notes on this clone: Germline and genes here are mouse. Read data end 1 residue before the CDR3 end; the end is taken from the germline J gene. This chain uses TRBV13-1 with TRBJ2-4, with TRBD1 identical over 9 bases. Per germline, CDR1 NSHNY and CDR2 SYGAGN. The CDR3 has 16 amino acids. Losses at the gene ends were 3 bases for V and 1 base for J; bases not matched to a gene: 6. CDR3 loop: CASSVGTGRGQNTLYF. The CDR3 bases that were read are TGTGCCAGCAGTGTCGGGACAGGGCGCGGTCAAAACACCTTGTAC.

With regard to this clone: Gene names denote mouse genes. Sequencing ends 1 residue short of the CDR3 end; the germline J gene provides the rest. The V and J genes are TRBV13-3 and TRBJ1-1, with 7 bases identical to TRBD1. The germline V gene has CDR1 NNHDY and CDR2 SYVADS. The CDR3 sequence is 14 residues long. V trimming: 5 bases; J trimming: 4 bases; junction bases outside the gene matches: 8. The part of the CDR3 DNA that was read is TGTGCCAGCAGACCCACAGGGGCAGGCACAGAAGTCTTC. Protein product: CASRPTGAGTEVF. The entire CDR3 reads CASRPTGAGTEVFF.

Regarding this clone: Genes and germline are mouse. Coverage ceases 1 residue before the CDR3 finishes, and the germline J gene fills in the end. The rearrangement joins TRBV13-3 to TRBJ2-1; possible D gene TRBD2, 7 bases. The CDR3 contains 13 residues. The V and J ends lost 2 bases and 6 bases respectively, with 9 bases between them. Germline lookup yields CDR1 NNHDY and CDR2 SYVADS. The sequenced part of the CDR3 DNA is TGTGCCAGCAGTGAATGGGGGGCTGCTGAGCAGTTC. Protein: CASSEWGAAEQF. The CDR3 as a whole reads CASSEWGAAEQFF.